This passage covers 19 T cell receptor beta chains from one sample sequenced in a study of T cell responses to AZD1222 COVID-19 vaccine. Assay: immunoSEQ multiplex PCR; the TCRdb copy retains only in-frame clones and omits some. The sample has 100,000 to 150,000 clones, about nine tenths seen once. Source: peripheral blood, taken on day 0 of AZD1222 vaccination. Receptors originate from an adult in good health.

This clone was recorded only once. The chain employs TRBV27 and TRBJ1-1; no firm D call. With 0 bases removed from V and 0 bases from J, the gap between germline ends came to 8 bases. The CDR3 has 15 amino acids. Germline CDR1 MNHEY, CDR2 SMNVEV (reference sequence). The CDR3 spells CASSLSRTMNTEAFF. CDR3 sequence (DNA): TGTGCCAGCAGTTTATCGCGGACTATGAACACTGAAGCTTTCTTT.

The chain recombines TRBV7-3 with TRBJ1-2; the D is unclear. With 2 bases removed from V and 4 bases from J, the gap between germline ends came to 8 bases. CDR3 length equals 13 residues. CDR1 SGHTA and CDR2 FQGTGA come from the germline V gene. The CDR3 loop reads CASSLGTLYGYTF. CDR3 nucleotides: TGTGCCAGCAGCTTAGGAACCCTCTATGGCTACACCTTC.

The V call is TRBV12-3 or TRBV12-4, the J call TRBJ1-1; D might be TRBD1 (5 bases). The CDR3 totals 13 residues. The ends were cut back, 7 bases at V and 1 base at J, with 10 bases in the middle. For the CDR3, the DNA is TGTGCCAGCAAAGACAGCACGAACACTGAAGCTTTCTTT. This codes for CASKDSTNTEAFF.

The V gene is TRBV29-1, the J gene TRBJ2-5; the D gene is possibly TRBD1 (6 bases). The CDR3 loop spans 12 amino acids. Trimming removed 4 bases at V and 3 bases at J, with 9 bases between. CDR1 is SQVTM and CDR2 is ANQGSEA in the germline V gene. The CDR3 sequence is CSVVRQEETQYF. Here the CDR3 DNA reads TGCAGCGTTGTTCGACAGGAAGAGACCCAGTACTTC.

The chain recombines TRBV4-2 with TRBJ1-5; D not certain. Germline V lookup: CDR1 LGHNA, CDR2 YNFKEQ. With 2 bases removed from V and 3 bases from J, the gap between germline ends came to 11 bases. The CDR3 has 15 amino acids. CDR3 protein: CASSQSTLTNQPQHF. CDR3 in DNA: TGTGCCAGCAGCCAATCGACACTGACCAATCAGCCCCAGCATTTT.

The chain carries TRBV6-2 or TRBV6-3 and TRBJ1-1; 7 nucleotides agree with TRBD1. V lost 5 bases to trimming and J lost 1 base; unmatched junction nucleotides: 13. Germline CDR1 and CDR2: MNHEY and SVGEGT. The CDR3 loop spans 17 amino acids. The DNA for the CDR3 is TGTGCCAGCAGTGGGGGACAGCTATTAACTCCGAACACTGAAGCTTTCTTT. It is translated as CASSGGQLLTPNTEAFF.

This clone has only one observation. This sequence joins TRBV6-5 and TRBJ2-7, with D hard to call. In germline, CDR1 is MNHEY, CDR2 SVGAGI. The CDR3 extends over 15 amino acids. Trimming stripped 0 bases from V and 2 bases from J, with 11 bases between. CDR3 DNA sequence: TGTGCCAGCAGTTACTCAGGATACAGCCCCTACGAGCAGTACTTC. It yields the protein CASSYSGYSPYEQYF.

This chain connects TRBV7-2 to TRBJ1-1; TRBD1 might be the D (5 bases). The V end was cut by 1 base, the J end by 3 bases, with 24 bases between. The CDR3 is made up of 19 amino acids. Germline V CDR1 and CDR2: SGHTA, FQGNSA. Here the CDR3 DNA reads TGTGCCAGCAGCTTAGGCCGGTGGGCAGGGAGAGGCCCTTACACTGAAGCTTTCTTT. This translates into CASSLGRWAGRGPYTEAFF.

J is TRBJ2-3 and V is TRBV19; 9 nucleotides match TRBD1. CDR3 length: 15 residues. After removal of 4 bases from V and 3 bases from J, the junction contained 5 bases not matched to a gene. CDR1 and CDR2 (germline): LNHDA, SQIVND (reference sequence). The CDR3 is CASSSGQGSTDTQYF. The CDR3 nucleotides are TGTGCCAGTAGTAGCGGACAGGGGTCGACAGATACGCAGTATTTT.

V is TRBV3-1 (or the pseudogene TRBV3-2) and J is TRBJ1-2, with no clear D. This CDR3 contains 14 residues. From germline, CDR1 is LGHDT and CDR2 YNNKEL (reference sequence). V lost 3 bases and J 4 bases, leaving 12 bases between the germline ends. The CDR3 DNA reads TGTGCCAGCAGCCAGGGCACGGTGCTCTATGGCTACACCTTC. Translation gives CASSQGTVLYGYTF.

This clone was counted once. This rearrangement joins TRBV7-3 to TRBJ2-1; 7 bases map to TRBD2. V lost 2 bases to trimming and J lost 7 bases; unmatched junction nucleotides: 5. The CDR3 sequence is 14 residues long. Germline CDR1 is SGHTA and CDR2 is FQGTGA. The chain's CDR3 is CASSLDGGKNEQFF. Here the CDR3 DNA reads TGTGCCAGCAGCTTAGACGGGGGGAAAAATGAGCAGTTCTTC.

This CDR3 reads CASSYGGRETQYF. The CDR3 DNA reads TGTGCCAGCAGTTACGGGGGACGGGAGACCCAGTACTTC. The chain couples TRBV28 to TRBJ2-5; possibly TRBD2 for D (6 bases). Trimming stripped 4 bases from V and 5 bases from J, with 11 bases between. The V gene's germline CDR1 is MDHEN and CDR2 SYDVKM. CDR3 length equals 13 residues.

The chain joins TRBV6-2 or TRBV6-3 to TRBJ2-7; 10 positions agree with TRBD1. Germline lookup yields CDR1 MNHEY and CDR2 SVGEGT. J gave up 3 bases and V 0 bases, and 2 bases lay outside the gene matches. The CDR3 is 15 amino acids. The CDR3 DNA is TGTGCCAGCAGTTACTCGCGGGACAGGGGCTACGAGCAGTACTTC. This codes for CASSYSRDRGYEQYF.

The chain has TRBV7-6 and TRBJ2-1; D possibly corresponds to TRBD2 (5 bases). Germline V lookup: CDR1 SGHVS, CDR2 FNYEAQ. The germline V and J ends were trimmed by 4 bases and 8 bases, with 21 bases remaining between them. The CDR3 sequence is 16 residues long. The DNA for the CDR3 is TGTGCCAGCAGCTCACCGGGTCAGCGGTATGGGGATGAGCAGTTCTTC. Amino acid sequence: CASSSPGQRYGDEQFF.

The V gene is TRBV25-1, the J gene TRBJ2-2; weak D call: TRBD2 (6 bases). Germline V gives CDR1 MGHDK, CDR2 SYGVNS. This CDR3 spans 12 amino acids. CDR3 residues: CGRGKDTGELFF. CDR3 nucleotides: TGTGGGCGGGGCAAAGACACCGGGGAGCTGTTTTTT.

The chain employs TRBV4-2 and TRBJ2-1, with D perhaps TRBD1 (6 bases). V shed 0 bases and J shed 7 bases, with 7 bases lying between them. This CDR3 comprises 13 residues. Germline lookup yields CDR1 LGHNA and CDR2 YNFKEQ. This CDR3 reads CASSQDQGNEQFF. The CDR3 bases are TGTGCCAGCAGCCAAGATCAGGGGAATGAGCAGTTCTTC.

This clone was counted a single time. CDR3 residues: CASSPGTSRTGELFF. The CDR3, as DNA: TGCGCCAGCAGCCCCGGGACTAGCAGGACCGGGGAGCTGTTTTTT. The chain joins TRBV5-1 to TRBJ2-2, with 9 bases fitting TRBD2. This CDR3 is 15 amino acids long. Trimming took 4 bases from V and 5 from J; bases not matched to a gene: 6. The germline CDR1 and CDR2 sequences are SGHRS and YFSETQ.

The V and J genes are TRBV5-5 and TRBJ1-4; 11 positions agree with TRBD1. This CDR3 has 15 amino acids. With 4 bases clipped from V and 2 bases from J, the junction kept 1 base outside the gene matches. Germline lookup yields CDR1 SGHKS and CDR2 YYEKEE (reference sequence). The CDR3 spells CASSGQGATNEKLFF. DNA for the CDR3: TGTGCCAGCAGCGGACAGGGGGCTACTAATGAAAAACTGTTTTTT.

The chain carries TRBV5-1 and TRBJ2-7; tentatively, D is TRBD2 (5 bases). The germline gives CDR1 SGHRS, CDR2 YFSETQ. The CDR3 is 16 amino acids. V lost 0 bases, J lost 3 bases, and 16 bases lay in between. In DNA form, the CDR3 reads TGCGCCAGCAGCTTGGAGACCGGGGTATATGGCTACGAGCAGTACTTC. Its protein is CASSLETGVYGYEQYF.